This TCR beta chain was retrieved from a study of early T cells in non-severe SARS-CoV-2 infection. Study-wide context: Unsorted whole blood bulk RNA was sequenced, with unpaired chains. General observations from the study: There was a bias toward anti-spike CD8 responses in VDJdb matching, which missed private and CD4 specificities.

This clonotype was detected ten times or more. As yet, its antigen is unknown. Individual cDNA molecules were tagged with unique molecular identifiers. TCRdb reprocessed the 5' RACE reads with MiXCR, giving one entry per CDR3 protein. The repertoire holds about 32,000 distinct CDR3 sequences, with roughly 4.9% as singletons. The CDR3 length is 13 residues. Germline V gene sequence: CDR1 ENHRY, CDR2 SYGVKD. V was clipped by 5 bases and J by 4 bases, with 9 bases between them. This TCR came from an adult who was a healthcare worker with PCR-confirmed SARS-CoV-2 infection or an uninfected control (not recorded which). The genes are TRBV10-3 and TRBJ2-1, with D possibly matching TRBD2 (6 bases). Sequencing input: whole blood. CDR3 protein: CAISWTTYNEQFF. CDR3 in DNA: TGTGCCATCAGTTGGACTACTTACAATGAGCAGTTCTTC.